Here is one T cell receptor (beta chain) with its context. Its antigen is not known. The data belong to a study of cytomegalovirus exposure and HLA in healthy donors. Study results and limitations: Relative to the roughly 640-donor mean, N-insertions were reportedly fewer in an Asian-associated ancestry cluster in a later analysis.

60 Vbeta and 13 Jbeta primers were used in PCR. Assay: immunoSEQ multiplex PCR; the TCRdb copy retains only in-frame clones and omits some. The table includes fewer than 55,000 clones, roughly 70% detected once. This sequence originates from a woman between 45 and 65 years old in good health and CMV-seropositive. The sequenced sample consisted of PBMCs.

The CDR3 here is CASSLEPSLSYGYTF. The CDR3 coding sequence is TGTGCCAGCAGCTTAGAACCCTCCCTCAGCTATGGCTACACCTTC. The chain employs TRBV7-9 and TRBJ1-2, with D uncertain. The CDR3 is made up of 15 amino acids. Trimming took off 1 base at V and 4 bases at J, with 13 bases between the two ends. The germline CDR1 and CDR2 sequences are SEHNR and FQNEAQ (reference sequence).